This paragraph covers one T cell receptor beta chain sequence. Its antigen remains unidentified. Stated time point: week 11, during vaccination. With topical imiquimod, each dose of the vaccine consisted of 300 ug of mutant IDH1 20-mer peptide. The data were obtained in a study of a mutant IDH1 vaccine in newly diagnosed glioma. Study as a whole: Patients began vaccination 4-6 weeks after radiotherapy alone, or with temozolomide cycles. Beforehand, treatment had been radiotherapy, temozolomide, or both; the majority received both.

Study-wide results and caveats: There were vaccine-induced immune responses in approximately 95% of the patients.

The CDR3 consists of 16 residues. TCRdb's copy holds only in-frame clones and misses some; the assay was immunoSEQ multiplex PCR. The sample has approximately 110,000 clones, approximately 87% seen once. V is TRBV21-1 and J is TRBJ2-7; the table's D call, TRBD1, has no DNA check behind it. TRBV21-1 is recorded as a pseudogene. This sequence originates from a woman in her 50s with glioma. The sample in question was PBMCs, obtained from a glioma patient whose treatment included an IDH1 peptide vaccine. The CDR3 loop reads CASSNPRTGEAYEQYF. DNA for the CDR3: TGTGCCAGCAGCAATCCCCGGACAGGGGAGGCCTACGAGCAGTACTTC.